A selection of T cell receptor beta chains follows, all from one sample in a study of beta chain features in type 1 diabetes. Method: immunoSEQ multiplex PCR; TCRdb's copy keeps in-frame clones and lacks some. Here the sample spans fewer than 650,000 clones, 15% being singletons. The material sequenced was naive CD4+ T cells from blood. The receptors come from a man aged 18 to 30 in good health. CDR3s include the opening cysteine and the closing phenylalanine or tryptophan. Fields, in order: J gene, D gene, clone size, V gene, CDR3 protein, CDR3 DNA. The D gene is left open where the match is weak. Where a row states a size, it is once, few, many or the class of an expanded clone; other rows omit it.

J: TRBJ2-2
D: NA
size: few
V: TRBV28
CDR3: CASSPGDIRTTGELFF
DNA: TGTGCCAGCAGTCCGGGGGACATACGAACCACCGGGGAGCTGTTTTTT

J: TRBJ2-7
D: TRBD1
size: NA
V: TRBV2
CDR3: CASKTGSYEQYF
DNA: TGTGCCAGTAAGACAGGGAGCTACGAGCAGTACTTC

J: TRBJ1-2
D: TRBD1
size: few
V: TRBV29-1
CDR3: CSAPPEGANYGYTF
DNA: TGCAGCGCCCCCCCGGAGGGGGCGAACTATGGCTACACCTTC

J: TRBJ1-2
D: NA
size: few
V: TRBV7-2
CDR3: CASSFLGAPYGYTF
DNA: TGTGCCAGCAGCTTTTTGGGGGCGCCATATGGCTACACCTTC

J: TRBJ1-1
D: TRBD1
size: few
V: TRBV28
CDR3: CASSLDRANTEAFF
DNA: TGTGCCAGCAGTCTGGACAGGGCGAACACTGAAGCTTTCTTT

J: TRBJ2-7
D: NA
size: few
V: TRBV18
CDR3: CASSQDLTSGYEQYF
DNA: TGTGCCAGCTCACAAGATTTGACTAGTGGCTACGAGCAGTACTTC

J: TRBJ1-1
D: NA
size: NA
V: TRBV10-3
CDR3: CAIGRGATEAFF
DNA: TGTGCCATCGGTCGAGGGGCCACTGAAGCTTTCTTT

J: TRBJ1-1
D: NA
size: NA
V: TRBV11-3
CDR3: CASSSSVGNTEAFF
DNA: TGTGCCAGCAGCTCTTCAGTGGGAAACACTGAAGCTTTCTTT

J: TRBJ1-2
D: TRBD1
size: NA
V: TRBV5-4
CDR3: CASSLAQRTGSYGYTF
DNA: TGTGCCAGCAGCTTGGCCCAGAGGACAGGGAGCTATGGCTACACCTTC

J: TRBJ1-5
D: TRBD1
size: few
V: TRBV4-3
CDR3: CASSPRTGDQPQHF
DNA: TGCGCCAGCAGCCCCAGGACAGGGGATCAGCCCCAGCATTTT

J: TRBJ2-2
D: NA
size: few
V: TRBV5-6
CDR3: CASSRDTGELFF
DNA: TGTGCCAGCAGCCGAGACACCGGGGAGCTGTTTTTT

J: TRBJ2-1
D: NA
size: few
V: TRBV7-2
CDR3: CASSFDGGYNEQFF
DNA: TGTGCCAGCAGCTTCGACGGGGGCTACAATGAGCAGTTCTTC

J: TRBJ2-4
D: TRBD1
size: NA
V: TRBV7-9
CDR3: CASSLADGTGGSKYF
DNA: TGTGCCAGCAGCTTAGCGGACGGGACAGGGGGCTCTAAGTACTTC

J: TRBJ1-1
D: NA
size: few
V: TRBV20-1
CDR3: CSAPLRARAFF
DNA: TGCAGTGCTCCCCTACGGGCCCGGGCTTTCTTT

J: TRBJ2-1
D: NA
size: NA
V: TRBV7-9
CDR3: CASSPVGLAAGGNEQFF
DNA: TGTGCCAGCAGCCCAGTAGGGCTAGCGGCAGGGGGGAATGAGCAGTTCTTC

J: TRBJ1-2
D: NA
size: NA
V: TRBV6-6
CDR3: CASSRTADGYTF
DNA: TGTGCCAGCAGTAGGACGGCGGACGGCTACACCTTC

J: TRBJ1-1
D: NA
size: NA
V: TRBV5-1
CDR3: CASSLEQTEAFF
DNA: TGCGCCAGCAGCTTGGAACAGACCGAAGCTTTCTTT

J: TRBJ1-1
D: NA
size: NA
V: TRBV7-9
CDR3: CASSPLGPHSGRGITEAFF
DNA: TGTGCCAGCAGCCCCCTAGGGCCCCATTCGGGCCGAGGGATAACTGAAGCTTTCTTT

J: TRBJ2-7
D: TRBD1
size: few
V: TRBV7-2
CDR3: CASSLGTGSWYEQYF
DNA: TGTGCCAGCAGCTTAGGGACAGGTTCTTGGTACGAGCAGTACTTC

J: TRBJ1-1
D: NA
size: few
V: TRBV6-1
CDR3: CASSEGQLNTEAFF
DNA: TGTGCCAGCAGTGAAGGCCAGCTGAACACTGAAGCTTTCTTT

J: TRBJ2-2
D: TRBD1
size: NA
V: TRBV28
CDR3: CASRGQGANTGELFF
DNA: TGTGCCAGCCGCGGACAGGGGGCAAACACCGGGGAGCTGTTTTTT

J: TRBJ2-2
D: NA
size: few
V: TRBV6-5
CDR3: CASRPPTGRELFF
DNA: TGTGCCAGCAGGCCTCCGACAGGCCGTGAGCTGTTTTTT

J: TRBJ2-7
D: NA
size: NA
V: TRBV29-1
CDR3: CSVGLRLTYEQYF
DNA: TGCAGCGTTGGATTGAGGTTAACCTACGAGCAGTACTTC

J: TRBJ1-2
D: NA
size: NA
V: TRBV6-6
CDR3: CASSRPGQLTGYTF
DNA: TGTGCCAGCAGTAGGCCGGGACAACTAACTGGCTACACCTTC

J: TRBJ1-1
D: NA
size: NA
V: TRBV7-3
CDR3: CASSLGRDNEAFF
DNA: TGTGCCAGCAGCTTAGGTAGAGATAATGAAGCTTTCTTT

J: TRBJ1-2
D: NA
size: NA
V: TRBV10-3
CDR3: CAIKEGANYGYTF
DNA: TGTGCCATCAAGGAAGGGGCTAACTATGGCTACACCTTC

J: TRBJ2-7
D: TRBD1
size: few
V: TRBV5-1
CDR3: CASSWRGQVYEQYF
DNA: TGCGCCAGCAGCTGGAGGGGACAGGTCTACGAGCAGTACTTC

J: TRBJ1-2
D: NA
size: few
V: TRBV10-3
CDR3: CAINSSGRYTF
DNA: TGTGCCATCAACTCATCAGGACGCTACACCTTC

J: TRBJ1-2
D: NA
size: few
V: TRBV27
CDR3: CASSLRGVGLYGYTF
DNA: TGTGCCAGCAGCCTCCGAGGTGTCGGGCTTTATGGCTACACCTTC

J: TRBJ2-1
D: TRBD1
size: NA
V: TRBV29-1
CDR3: CSAGTGEGEQFF
DNA: TGCAGCGCTGGGACAGGGGAAGGTGAGCAGTTCTTC